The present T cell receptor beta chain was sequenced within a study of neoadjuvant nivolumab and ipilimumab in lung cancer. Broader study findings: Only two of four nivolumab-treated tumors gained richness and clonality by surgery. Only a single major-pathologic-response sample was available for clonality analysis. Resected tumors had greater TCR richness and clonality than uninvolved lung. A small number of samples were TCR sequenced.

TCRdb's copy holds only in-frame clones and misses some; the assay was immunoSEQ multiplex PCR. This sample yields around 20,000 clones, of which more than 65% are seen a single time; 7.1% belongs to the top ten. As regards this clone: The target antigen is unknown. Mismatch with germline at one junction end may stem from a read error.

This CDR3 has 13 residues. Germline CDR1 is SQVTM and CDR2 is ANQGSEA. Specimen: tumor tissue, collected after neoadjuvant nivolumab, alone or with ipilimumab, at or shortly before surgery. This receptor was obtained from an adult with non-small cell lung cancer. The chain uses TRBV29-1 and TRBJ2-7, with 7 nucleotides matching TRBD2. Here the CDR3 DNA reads TGCAGCGTTAAAGAGGCGGGAGAGGGCGAGCAGTACTTC. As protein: CSVKEAGEGEQYF.